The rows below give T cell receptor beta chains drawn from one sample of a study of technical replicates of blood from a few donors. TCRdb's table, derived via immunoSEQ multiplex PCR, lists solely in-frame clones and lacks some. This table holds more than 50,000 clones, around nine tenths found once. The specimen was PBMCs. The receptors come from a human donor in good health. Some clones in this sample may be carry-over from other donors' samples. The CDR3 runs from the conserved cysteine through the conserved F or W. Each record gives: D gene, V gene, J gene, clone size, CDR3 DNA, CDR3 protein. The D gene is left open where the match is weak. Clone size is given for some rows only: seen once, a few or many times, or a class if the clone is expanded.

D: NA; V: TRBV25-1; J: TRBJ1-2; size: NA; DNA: TGTGCCAGCAGTGAACTCACCAACAGGGAAGGCTACACCTTC; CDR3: CASSELTNREGYTF
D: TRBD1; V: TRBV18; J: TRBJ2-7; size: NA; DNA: TGTGCCAGCTCACCGGGACAGGGCAATGAGCAGTACTTC; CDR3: CASSPGQGNEQYF
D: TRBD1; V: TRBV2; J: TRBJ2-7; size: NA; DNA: TGTGCCAGCGCCGGGACAGGGGGCAGGTACGAGCAGTACTTC; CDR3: CASAGTGGRYEQYF
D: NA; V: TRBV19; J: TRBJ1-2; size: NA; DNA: TGTGCCAGTAAGGTTCAGGGTAACTATGGCTACACCTTC; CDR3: CASKVQGNYGYTF
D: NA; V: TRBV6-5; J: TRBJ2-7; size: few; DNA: TGTGCCAGCAGTTACAGAAGTCGGGGGGCGTCCCGCGAGCAGTACTTC; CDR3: CASSYRSRGASREQYF
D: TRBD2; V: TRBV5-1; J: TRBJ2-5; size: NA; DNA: TGCGCCAGCAGCTTAAGGACTAGCGGGCAAGAGACCCAGTACTTC; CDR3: CASSLRTSGQETQYF
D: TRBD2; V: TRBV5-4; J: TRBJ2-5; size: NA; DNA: TGTGCCAGCCGACCGACTAGCGGGACGGGAGAGACCCAGTACTTC; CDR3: CASRPTSGTGETQYF
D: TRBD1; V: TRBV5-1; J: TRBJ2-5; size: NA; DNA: TGCGCCAGCAGCGACGGACAGGGGGCAGAGACCCAGTACTTC; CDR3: CASSDGQGAETQYF
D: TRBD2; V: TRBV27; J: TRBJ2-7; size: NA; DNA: TGTGCCAGCAGTTTAACTCCCCCGCACAGCGGGAGGACGGGTTCCGAGCAGTACTTC; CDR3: CASSLTPPHSGRTGSEQYF
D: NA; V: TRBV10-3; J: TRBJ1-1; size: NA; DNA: TGTGCCATCAGTGAGTATGTGGGCGTCGGTAACACTGAAGCTTTCTTT; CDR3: CAISEYVGVGNTEAFF
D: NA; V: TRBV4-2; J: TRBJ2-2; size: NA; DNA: TGTGCCAGCAGCCAAGAGATCGGAGAACCCGGGGAGCTGTTTTTT; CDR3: CASSQEIGEPGELFF
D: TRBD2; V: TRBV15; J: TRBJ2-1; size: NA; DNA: TGTGCCACCAGGAGCGGGAGGGGGTCCTACAATGAGCAGTTCTTC; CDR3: CATRSGRGSYNEQFF
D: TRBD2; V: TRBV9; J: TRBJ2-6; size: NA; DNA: TGTGCCAGCAGCGTAGGTCTAGCGGGAGGCTCTGGGGCCAACGTCCTGACTTTC; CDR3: CASSVGLAGGSGANVLTF
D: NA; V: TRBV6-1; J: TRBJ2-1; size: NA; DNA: TGTGCCAGCAGTGAACTAGTTTTCTTTGGTGAGCAGTTCTTC; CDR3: CASSELVFFGEQFF
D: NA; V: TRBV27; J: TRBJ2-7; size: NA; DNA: TGTGCCAGCAGTTTAGTAGGGCGGAGGGAGCAGTACTTC; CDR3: CASSLVGRREQYF
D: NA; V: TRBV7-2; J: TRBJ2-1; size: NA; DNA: TGTGCCAGCAGCCGCGACAGATTAGGGAATGAGCAGTTCTTC; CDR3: CASSRDRLGNEQFF
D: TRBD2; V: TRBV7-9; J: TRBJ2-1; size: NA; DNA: TGTGCCAGCAGCAAGACTAGCGGGGCAGACAATGAGCAGTTCTTC; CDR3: CASSKTSGADNEQFF
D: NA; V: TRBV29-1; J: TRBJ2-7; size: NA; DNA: TGCAGCGGGGGGGACGACGAGCAGTACTTC; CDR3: CSGGDDEQYF
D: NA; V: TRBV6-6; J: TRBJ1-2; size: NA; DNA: TGTGCCAGCAGTTCGGACACTTTGGGCTATGGCTACACCTTC; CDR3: CASSSDTLGYGYTF
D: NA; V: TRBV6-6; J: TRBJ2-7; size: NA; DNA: TGTGCCAGCCTCCCCGCGCTTACGTGGGAGCAGTACTTC; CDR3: CASLPALTWEQYF
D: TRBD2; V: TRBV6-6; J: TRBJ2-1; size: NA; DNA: TGTGCCAGCACCTCGAGCGGGAGTTACGAGAGTGAGCAGTTCTTC; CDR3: CASTSSGSYESEQFF
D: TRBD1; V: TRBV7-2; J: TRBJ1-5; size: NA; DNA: TGTGCCAGCAGCTTCGCGGGACAGAATCAGCCCCAGCATTTT; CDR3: CASSFAGQNQPQHF
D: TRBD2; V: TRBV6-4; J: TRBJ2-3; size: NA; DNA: TGTGCCAGCAGCCCCGGGACTAGCGGCACAGATACGCAGTATTTT; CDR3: CASSPGTSGTDTQYF
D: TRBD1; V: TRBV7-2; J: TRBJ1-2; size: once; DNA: TGTGCCAGCAGCCCTGGGACAGGGGGCATGACTGGCTACACCTTC; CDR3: CASSPGTGGMTGYTF
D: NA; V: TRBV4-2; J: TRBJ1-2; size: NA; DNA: TGTGCCAGCAGCCAAGAAGCGCAAAACTATGGCTACACCTTC; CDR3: CASSQEAQNYGYTF
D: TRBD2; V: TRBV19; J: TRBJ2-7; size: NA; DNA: TGTGCAGAACTTAAAGGGGACTACTACGAGCAGTACTTC; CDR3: CAELKGDYYEQYF
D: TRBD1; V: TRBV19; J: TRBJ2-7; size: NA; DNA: TGTGCCAGTAGTATAGGGTTGTGGGGACAGGAGGCCGAGCAGTACTTC; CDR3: CASSIGLWGQEAEQYF
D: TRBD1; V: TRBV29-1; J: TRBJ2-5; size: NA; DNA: TGCAGCGTTGAAGTAGCGTGGGACAGCCAACCCCAGGAGACCCAGTACTTC; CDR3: CSVEVAWDSQPQETQYF
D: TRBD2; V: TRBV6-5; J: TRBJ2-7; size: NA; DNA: TGTGCCAGCAGTTACTCGGGAGGGACTCGCTACGAGCAGTACTTC; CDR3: CASSYSGGTRYEQYF
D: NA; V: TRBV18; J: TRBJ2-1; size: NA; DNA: TGTGCCAGCTCACTGACCGGAGACAGCAATGAGCAGTTCTTC; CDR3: CASSLTGDSNEQFF
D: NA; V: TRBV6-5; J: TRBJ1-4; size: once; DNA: TGTGCCAGCAGCAGACAGGCAACTAATGAAAAACTGTTTTTT; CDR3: CASSRQATNEKLFF
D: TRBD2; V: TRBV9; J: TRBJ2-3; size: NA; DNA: TGTGCCAGCAGCGTAGCGGGCGGGGGGGCTGGAGATACGCAGTATTTT; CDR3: CASSVAGGGAGDTQYF
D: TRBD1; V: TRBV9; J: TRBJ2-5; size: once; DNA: TGTGCCAGCAGCGTAACAGGGGGAGAGACCCAGTACTTC; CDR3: CASSVTGGETQYF
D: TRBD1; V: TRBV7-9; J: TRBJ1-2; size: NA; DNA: TGTGCCAGCAGCCCCGTGAGACAGGGTCGAGGGGGCTACACCTTC; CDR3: CASSPVRQGRGGYTF
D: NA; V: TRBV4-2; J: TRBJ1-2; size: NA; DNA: TGTGCCAGCAGCCAAGTCATCAGGGGAAACAACTATGGCTACACCTTC; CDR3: CASSQVIRGNNYGYTF
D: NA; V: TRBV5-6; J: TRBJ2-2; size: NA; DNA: TGTGCCAGCAGCCAAGGCAGGGTTTTTCGCCGGGAGCTGTTTTTT; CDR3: CASSQGRVFRRELFF
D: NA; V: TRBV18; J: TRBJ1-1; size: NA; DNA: TGTGCCAGCTCAACTTCGGAGAACGGAAGAACTGAAGCTTTCTTT; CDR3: CASSTSENGRTEAFF
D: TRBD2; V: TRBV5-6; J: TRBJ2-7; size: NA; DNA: TGTGCCAGCAGCTTGTCGCCTAGCGGAGCCTACGAGCAGTACTTC; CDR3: CASSLSPSGAYEQYF
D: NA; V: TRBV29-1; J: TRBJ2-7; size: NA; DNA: TGCAGCGTTGAAGACAGTTCCTACGAGCAGTACTTC; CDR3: CSVEDSSYEQYF
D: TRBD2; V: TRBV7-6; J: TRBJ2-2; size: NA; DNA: TGTGCCAGCAGCCTCCGGACTAGCGGGAGAGGCACCGGGGAGCTGTTTTTT; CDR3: CASSLRTSGRGTGELFF
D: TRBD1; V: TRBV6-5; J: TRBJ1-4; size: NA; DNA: TGTGCCAGCAGTTACGGGACAGGAACTAATGAAAACCTGTTTTTT; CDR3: CASSYGTGTNENLFF
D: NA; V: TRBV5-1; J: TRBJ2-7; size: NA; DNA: TGCGCCAGCAGCTTGGCCGGGGGTTCCTACGAGCAGTACTTC; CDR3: CASSLAGGSYEQYF
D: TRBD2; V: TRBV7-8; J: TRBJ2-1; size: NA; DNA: TGTGCCAGCATCCGAGGGACTAGCCGAGACAATGAGCAGTTCTTC; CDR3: CASIRGTSRDNEQFF
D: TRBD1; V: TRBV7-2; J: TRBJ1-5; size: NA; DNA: TGTGCCAGCAGCTTAGGAATAGGGACAGGGGGTCAGCCCCAGCATTTT; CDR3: CASSLGIGTGGQPQHF